Listed below are T cell receptor beta chains from one sample, sequenced in a study of blood T cell repertoires in COVID-19. Generated by immunoSEQ multiplex PCR, the TCRdb table keeps only in-frame clones and is missing some. The sample carries under 80,000 clones, 88% recorded once. The source material was peripheral blood. These receptors were obtained from a human donor in a cohort sampled during active COVID-19. Both conserved end residues are part of each CDR3. The D gene is left open where the match is weak. Clone size is stated in some rows and not others, as once, few, many or a class when expanded.

NA	NA	TRBV10-3	TRBJ1-1	CAIKRDINTEAFF	TGTGCCATAAAACGGGACATCAACACTGAAGCTTTCTTT
NA	NA	TRBV6-6	TRBJ1-1	CASSYPTGLNTEAFF	TGTGCCAGCAGTTACCCGACAGGACTTAACACTGAAGCTTTCTTT
NA	NA	TRBV2	TRBJ1-1	CASSEGLPGTEAFF	TGTGCCAGCAGTGAAGGGTTACCGGGGACTGAAGCTTTCTTT
TRBD2	NA	TRBV3-1/TRBV3-2	TRBJ2-7	CASSQDLSGRVGPGVEQYF	TGTGCCAGCAGCCAAGATTTGAGCGGGAGAGTTGGGCCTGGGGTCGAGCAGTACTTC
TRBD2	once	TRBV2	TRBJ2-1	CATIKTSGRYNEQFF	TGTGCCACCATAAAGACCAGCGGGAGGTACAATGAGCAGTTCTTC
NA	NA	TRBV5-1	TRBJ2-4	CASSPGDLLLQYF	TGCGCCAGCAGCCCTGGGGACTTGTTGTTACAGTACTTC
NA	NA	TRBV3-1/TRBV3-2	TRBJ1-1	CASSHREGDEAFF	TGTGCCAGCAGCCACCGGGAGGGAGATGAAGCTTTCTTT
NA	NA	TRBV3-1/TRBV3-2	TRBJ1-5	CASSQDLANRPQHF	TGTGCCAGCAGCCAAGATTTGGCCAACAGGCCCCAGCATTTT
TRBD1	once	TRBV4-2	TRBJ1-4	CASSQGTGARTTNEKLFF	TGTGCCAGCAGCCAGGGTACAGGGGCTCGTACAACTAATGAAAAACTGTTTTTT
TRBD2	few	TRBV12-5	TRBJ2-1	CASGLSGTSGNEQFF	TGTGCTAGTGGCCTCTCCGGGACTAGCGGGAATGAGCAGTTCTTC
TRBD2	NA	TRBV7-6	TRBJ2-2	CASSLASAGVIGELFF	TGTGCCAGCAGCTTAGCGTCCGCGGGAGTTATCGGGGAGCTGTTTTTT
TRBD1	NA	TRBV29-1	TRBJ1-2	CSGADRGHGYTF	TGCAGCGGGGCCGACAGGGGGCATGGCTACACCTTC
TRBD2	NA	TRBV11-3	TRBJ2-5	CASSPGLDQETQYF	TGTGCCAGCAGCCCGGGACTAGACCAAGAGACCCAGTACTTC
TRBD2	NA	TRBV7-9	TRBJ2-3	CASSSTSGRGTDTQYF	TGTGCCAGCAGCTCGACTAGCGGGAGAGGGACAGATACGCAGTATTTT
NA	NA	TRBV5-5	TRBJ2-7	CASSLDLVADYEQYF	TGTGCCAGCAGCTTGGATTTGGTAGCGGACTACGAGCAGTACTTC
TRBD1	NA	TRBV29-1	TRBJ1-3	CSAIYGETGGPRPGNTIYF	TGCAGCGCAATTTATGGGGAGACAGGGGGACCCCGACCTGGAAACACCATATATTTT
NA	few	TRBV18	TRBJ1-6	CASSPGRGVDSPLHF	TGTGCCAGCTCACCTGGCAGGGGTGTGGATTCACCCCTCCACTTT